A selection of T cell receptor beta chains follows, all from one sample in a study of T cell repertoires in cytomegalovirus infection. TCRdb redid the calling of the reads with MiXCR, one entry per CDR3 protein. Counted here are 740,000 or so distinct CDR3 sequences, approximately 40% occurring once; the ten biggest clones make up roughly 2.8%. Sequencing was performed on PBMCs. Every receptor here comes from a human donor in good health (CMV status not recorded). Some clones in this sample may be carry-over from other donors' samples. Both conserved end residues are part of each CDR3. The order of the fields is clone size, D gene, J gene, V gene, CDR3 protein, CDR3 DNA. D genes are given only for firm matches. Where a row states a size, it is once, few, many or the class of an expanded clone; other rows omit it.

few | - | TRBJ1-5 | TRBV6-5 | CASSYPGRINQPQHF | TGTGCCAGCAGTTACCCTGGACGGATCAATCAGCCCCAGCATTTT
- | TRBD1 | TRBJ1-2 | TRBV28 | CASAKPGTGDVGYTF | TGTGCCAGCGCAAAACCCGGGACAGGGGACGTCGGCTACACCTTC
few | TRBD2 | TRBJ2-4 | TRBV7-8 | CASSQGVAGGLLLKNIQYF | TGTGCCAGCAGCCAGGGGGTAGCGGGGGGGCTGCTTTTAAAAAACATTCAGTACTTC
- | - | TRBJ1-2 | TRBV5-4 | CASSSSGVAGYAYGYTF | TGTGCCAGCAGCTCCTCCGGGGTCGCCGGATATGCCTATGGCTACACCTTC
few | - | TRBJ2-5 | TRBV29-1 | CSANMGETQYF | TGCAGCGCAAACATGGGAGAGACCCAGTACTTC
once | - | TRBJ2-7 | TRBV6-6 | CASSYKVEEQYF | TGTGCGAGCAGTTATAAGGTCGAAGAGCAGTACTTC
- | TRBD1 | TRBJ2-5 | TRBV5-1 | CASGLTGLGQETQYF | TGCGCCAGCGGGCTGACAGGGCTGGGCCAAGAGACCCAGTACTTC
- | - | TRBJ2-7 | TRBV28 | CASREKYEQYF | TGTGCCAGCAGGGAAAAATACGAGCAGTACTTC
- | - | TRBJ2-7 | TRBV7-9 | CASSSRGTAYEQYF | TGTGCCAGCAGCTCTCGGGGGACCGCCTACGAGCAGTACTTC
- | TRBD2 | TRBJ2-1 | TRBV15 | CATSIGGSWSSGGAGEQFF | TGTGCCACCAGCATTGGTGGGTCATGGAGTAGCGGGGGGGCCGGTGAGCAGTTCTTC
- | - | TRBJ1-2 | TRBV28 | CASSSPGGFQGYTF | TGTGCCAGCAGCTCCCCTGGGGGGTTTCAGGGCTACACCTTC
- | TRBD2 | TRBJ2-1 | TRBV28 | CASSFLGLAEPYNEQFF | TGTGCCAGCAGCTTCCTAGGACTAGCGGAACCATACAATGAGCAGTTCTTC
- | - | TRBJ2-1 | TRBV10-3 | CAISPPSGYNEQFF | TGTGCCATCAGTCCGCCCAGCGGTTACAATGAGCAGTTCTTC
few | TRBD1 | TRBJ1-1 | TRBV20-1 | CSAQIHRGNTEAFF | TGCAGTGCCCAAATCCACAGGGGTAACACTGAAGCTTTCTTT
few | - | TRBJ2-5 | TRBV20-1 | CSARDAVTQETQYF | TGCAGTGCTAGAGATGCGGTAACTCAAGAGACCCAGTACTTC
- | - | TRBJ1-2 | TRBV28 | CASSLSPAIYGYTF | TGTGCCAGCAGTTTAAGTCCGGCGATCTATGGCTACACCTTC
- | TRBD1 | TRBJ1-2 | TRBV11-2 | CASRRTGDVGYTF | TGTGCCAGCAGGCGCACAGGGGACGTCGGCTACACCTTC
few | TRBD1 | TRBJ1-2 | TRBV29-1 | CSVWLKDRGKGYTF | TGCAGCGTTTGGCTTAAGGACAGGGGAAAAGGCTACACCTTC
few | - | TRBJ2-2 | TRBV6-6 | CASSYPQELFF | TGTGCCAGCAGTTACCCACAGGAGCTGTTTTTT
- | - | TRBJ1-5 | TRBV20-1 | CSARAPGPGNQPQHF | TGCAGTGCTAGAGCACCGGGACCAGGCAATCAGCCCCAGCATTTT